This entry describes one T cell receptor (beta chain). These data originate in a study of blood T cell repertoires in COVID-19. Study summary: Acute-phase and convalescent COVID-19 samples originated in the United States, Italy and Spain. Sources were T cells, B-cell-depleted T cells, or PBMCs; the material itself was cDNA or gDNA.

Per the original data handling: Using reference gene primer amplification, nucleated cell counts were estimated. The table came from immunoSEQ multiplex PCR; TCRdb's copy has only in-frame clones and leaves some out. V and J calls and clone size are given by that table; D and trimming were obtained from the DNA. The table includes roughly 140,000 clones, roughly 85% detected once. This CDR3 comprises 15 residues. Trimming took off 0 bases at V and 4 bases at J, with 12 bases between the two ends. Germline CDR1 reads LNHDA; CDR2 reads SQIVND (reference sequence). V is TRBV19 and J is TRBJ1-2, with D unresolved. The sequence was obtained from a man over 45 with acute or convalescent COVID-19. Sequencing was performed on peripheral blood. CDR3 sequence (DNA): TGTGCCAGTAGTATAGAGGGCCCGGGGTCCTATGGCTACACCTTC. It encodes CASSIEGPGSYGYTF.